The clone carrying this T cell receptor beta chain showed up just a few times. The antigen remains unidentified. TCRdb passed the RT-PCR reads through MiXCR, listing each CDR3 protein once. The data hold just under 250,000 distinct CDR3 sequences, with more than 9% observed a single time. The entry originates in a study of response to subunit inactivated influenza vaccine. V was pared by 6 bases and J by 3 bases, with 11 bases between. CDR1 is SNHLY and CDR2 is FYNNEI in the germline V gene. The CDR3 loop spans 14 amino acids. General study results and limits: A suggestion made by the authors is that each seasonal influenza vaccination recruits few new T cells.

The genes are TRBV2 and TRBJ1-4; no firm D call. Sample: non-naive T cells sorted from PBMCs, taken 14 days before vaccination. The receptor was derived from a man aged 50-60 years who received an inactivated influenza vaccine. The CDR3 loop is CASRGESSNEKLFF. CDR3 nucleotide sequence: TGTGCCAGCAGGGGAGAAAGCTCTAATGAAAAACTGTTTTTT.